The 10 T cell receptor beta chains below come from one sample, sequenced in a study of cytomegalovirus exposure and HLA in healthy donors. With 60 Vbeta and 13 Jbeta primers, the PCR was carried out. The repertoire was sequenced with immunoSEQ multiplex PCR; TCRdb's copy has only in-frame clones and lacks some. The profile shows about 90,000 clones, roughly 76% of them singletons. Sample: PBMCs. These receptors were obtained from an older woman in good health and CMV-seropositive.

This rearrangement joins TRBV11-2 to TRBJ1-1, with D possibly being TRBD1 (5 bases). The germline gives CDR1 SGHAT, CDR2 FQNNGV. Trimming cost V 8 bases and J 4 bases, with 8 bases left between them. This CDR3 has 11 residues. DNA for the CDR3: TGTGCCAGCCGGGGGGTCACTGAAGCTTTCTTT. Amino acids: CASRGVTEAFF.

The V and J genes are TRBV9 and TRBJ2-1, with 8 bases aligning to TRBD2. This CDR3 has 17 residues. The V gene end was trimmed by 4 bases and the J gene end by 5 bases; junction bases not matched to a gene: 14. Germline CDR1 is SGDLS and CDR2 is YYNGEE. The CDR3 here is CASSPGGGLGYDNEQFF. The CDR3 DNA reads TGTGCCAGCAGCCCGGGGGGGGGACTAGGTTACGACAATGAGCAGTTCTTC. Full variable domain (missing parts from reference TRBV9 and TRBJ2-1): DSGVTQTPKHLITATGQRVTLRCSPRSGDLSVYWYQQSLDQGLQFLIQYYNGEERAKGNILERFSAQQFPDLHSELNLSSLELGDSALYFCASSPGGGLGYDNEQFFGPGTRLTVL.

This clone appeared a few times. The V gene is TRBV10-3, the J gene TRBJ2-3, with 8 bases aligning to TRBD2. In germline, CDR1 is ENHRY, CDR2 SYGVKD. The ends lost 5 bases at V and 0 bases at J; junction bases unmatched: 4. This CDR3 is 15 amino acids long. CDR3 sequence reads: CAISLAGRSTDTQYF. As DNA, the CDR3 is TGTGCCATCAGTCTAGCGGGCAGAAGCACAGATACGCAGTATTTT.

This clone was seen just once. This sequence joins TRBV9 and TRBJ1-1; the D is unclear. This CDR3 has 15 residues. CDR1 is SGDLS and CDR2 is YYNGEE in the germline V gene. The V end lost 0 bases, the J end lost 8 bases, and 17 bases lay between the germline ends. The CDR3 protein is CASSVDERVVAEAFF. In DNA form, the CDR3 reads TGTGCCAGCAGCGTAGACGAGAGGGTAGTGGCGGAAGCTTTCTTT.

The rearrangement uses TRBV2 and TRBJ2-3; weak D call: TRBD2 (6 bases). Between the trimmed V and J ends, which lost 4 bases and 2 bases, there was a span of 10 bases. Per germline, CDR1 SNHLY and CDR2 FYNNEI. This CDR3 contains 14 residues. Here the CDR3 reads CASSAWDFTDTQYF. CDR3 DNA sequence: TGTGCCAGCAGTGCCTGGGACTTCACAGATACGCAGTATTTT.

About this clone itself: The DNA is omitted, as the CDR3 cannot be located on it reliably, and the CDR3 follows TCRdb's listing. V gene TRBV11-2 combines with J gene TRBJ1-4; the tabulated D call, TRBD1, remains unverified against the DNA. The CDR3 contains 12 residues when both ends are counted. CDR1 and CDR2 (germline): SGHAT, FQNNGV. The CDR3 spells CASSAVGQGAFF.

The chain links TRBV5-4 to TRBJ2-1; 12 bases match TRBD2. The length of the CDR3 is 16 residues. Germline loops: CDR1 SGHNT, CDR2 YYREEE (reference sequence). Trimming removed 1 base from V and 3 bases from J; junction bases left unmatched: 2. CDR3 bases: TGTGCCAGCAGCTTGACTAGCGGGAGGCGCTACAATGAGCAGTTCTTC. The encoded protein is CASSLTSGRRYNEQFF.

This clone has more than one count but fewer than ten. The CDR3 reads CASSPGLAGADEQFF. Written as DNA, the CDR3 is TGTGCCAGCAGTCCGGGACTAGCGGGAGCGGATGAGCAGTTCTTC. The chain couples TRBV6-4 to TRBJ2-1, with TRBD2 identical over 14 bases. V lost 5 bases to trimming and J lost 8 bases; unmatched junction nucleotides: 5. The CDR3 is 15 residues long. CDR1 and CDR2 from the germline V gene are MRHNA and SNTAGT.

The chain combines TRBV5-1 with TRBJ2-7; the match to TRBD2 covers 7 bases. The CDR3 runs 13 residues. Germline loops: CDR1 SGHRS, CDR2 YFSETQ. J lost 3 bases, V lost 0 bases, and 0 bases had no gene match. CDR3 sequence reads: CASSLASGYEQYF. CDR3 sequence (DNA): TGCGCCAGCAGCTTGGCTAGCGGCTACGAGCAGTACTTC. Variable domain in full (rest from reference TRBV5-1 and TRBJ2-7): KAGVTQTPRYLIKTRGQQVTLSCSPISGHRSVSWYQQTPGQGLQFLFEYFSETQRNKGNFPGRFSGRQFSNSRSEMNVSTLELGDSALYLCASSLASGYEQYFGPGTRLTVT.

The V call is TRBV29-1, the J call TRBJ1-1; D may be TRBD1 (5 bases). V was pared by 6 bases and J by 2 bases, with 13 bases between. This CDR3 is built from 13 residues. Germline V gene sequence: CDR1 SQVTM, CDR2 ANQGSEA. CDR3 amino acids: CSVGGEKNTEAFF. The CDR3, as DNA: TGCAGCGTGGGGGGGGAGAAAAACACTGAAGCTTTCTTT.